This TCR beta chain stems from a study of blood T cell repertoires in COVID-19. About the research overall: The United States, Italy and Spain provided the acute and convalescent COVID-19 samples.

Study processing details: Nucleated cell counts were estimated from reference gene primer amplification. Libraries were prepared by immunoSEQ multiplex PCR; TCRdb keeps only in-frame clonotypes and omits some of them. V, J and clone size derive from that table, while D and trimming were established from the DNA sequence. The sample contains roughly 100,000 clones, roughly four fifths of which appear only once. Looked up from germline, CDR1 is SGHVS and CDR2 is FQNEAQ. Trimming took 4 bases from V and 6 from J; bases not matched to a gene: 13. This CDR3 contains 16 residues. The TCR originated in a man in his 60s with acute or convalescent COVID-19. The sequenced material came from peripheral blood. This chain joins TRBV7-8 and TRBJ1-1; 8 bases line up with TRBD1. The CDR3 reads CASSYPRADRDSEAFF. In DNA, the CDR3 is TGTGCCAGCAGCTATCCCCGAGCGGACAGGGACTCTGAAGCTTTCTTT.